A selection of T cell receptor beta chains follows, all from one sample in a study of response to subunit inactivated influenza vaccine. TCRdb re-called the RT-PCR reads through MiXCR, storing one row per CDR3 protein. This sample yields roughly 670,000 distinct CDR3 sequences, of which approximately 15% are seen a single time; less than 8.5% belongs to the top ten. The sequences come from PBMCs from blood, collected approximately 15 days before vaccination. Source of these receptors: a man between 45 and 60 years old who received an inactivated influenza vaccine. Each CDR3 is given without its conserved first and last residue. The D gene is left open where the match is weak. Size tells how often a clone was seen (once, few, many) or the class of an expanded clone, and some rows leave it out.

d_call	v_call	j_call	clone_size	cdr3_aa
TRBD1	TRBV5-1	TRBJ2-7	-	ASSLDRGLSEQY
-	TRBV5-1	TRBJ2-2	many	ASSFGGSNTGELF
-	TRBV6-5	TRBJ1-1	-	ASSSAAMNTEAF
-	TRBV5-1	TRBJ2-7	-	ASSLDGQGYEQY
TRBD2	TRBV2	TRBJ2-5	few	ASTGTSGSQETQY
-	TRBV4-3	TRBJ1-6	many	ASSHRTGTYNSPLH
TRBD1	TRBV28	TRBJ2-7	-	ASTPSGTVSYEQY
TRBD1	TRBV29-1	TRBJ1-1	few	SVEGGTGVLNTEAF
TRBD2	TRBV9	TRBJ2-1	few	ASSASGTSGRLANEQF
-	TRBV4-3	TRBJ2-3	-	ASSQGAGTDTQY
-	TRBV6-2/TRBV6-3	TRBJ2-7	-	ASSTGLSLYEQY
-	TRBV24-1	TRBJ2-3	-	ATSRADTDTQY
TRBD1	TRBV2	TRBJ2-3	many	ASSLPRTGRYTQY
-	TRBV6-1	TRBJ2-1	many	ASSGPGKHQSYNEQF
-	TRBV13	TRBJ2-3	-	ASSLTPVQGTADTQY
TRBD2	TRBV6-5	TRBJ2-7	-	ASSYSQGGLNEQY
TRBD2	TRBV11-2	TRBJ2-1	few	ASSQSGTSGGAHNEQF
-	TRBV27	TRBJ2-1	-	ASSFVGLPYNEQF
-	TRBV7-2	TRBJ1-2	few	ASSLESGAGGYT
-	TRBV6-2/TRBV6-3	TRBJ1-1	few	ASSYSSEAF
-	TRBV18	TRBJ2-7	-	ASSPGGGAYEQY
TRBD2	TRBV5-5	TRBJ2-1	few	ASSAGLAGTYNEQF
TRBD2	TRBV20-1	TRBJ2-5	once	SAGSGTHQETQY
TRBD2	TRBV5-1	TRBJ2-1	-	ASSFRGRAQDEQF
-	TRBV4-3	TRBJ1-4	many	ASSQQGRGEKLF
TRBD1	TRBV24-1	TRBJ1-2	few	ATSDPGQGHPNYGYT